Many counts were recorded for the clone carrying this T cell receptor (beta chain). The antigen remains unidentified. This record comes from a study of Graves' ophthalmopathy and Graves' hyperthyroidism. Overall study context: Cases classed as stable hyperthyroidism had no ophthalmopathy within 18 months of follow-up. Study-wide points: Most thyroid clonotypes expanded beyond 0.001 frequency were also found in blood.

RNA served as the template for amplifying TCR beta CDR3 regions. After a first-round RT-PCR with HTBI primers, a second-round multiplex PCR was run. One entry per CDR3 protein, called by TCRdb with MiXCR from the multiplex PCR reads. The sample contains around 590,000 distinct CDR3 sequences, approximately 35% of which appear only once. Germline CDR1 reads SGHVS; CDR2 reads FQNEAQ. The CDR3 is made up of 16 amino acids. The ends lost 0 bases at V and 6 bases at J; junction bases unmatched: 4. Input material: peripheral blood or thyroid tissue (not recorded which). This chain connects TRBV7-8 to TRBJ1-5; 11 bases line up with TRBD1. The TCR was taken from an adult man with Graves' hyperthyroidism. The DNA for the CDR3 is TGTGCCAGCAGCTTAGCCGGGACAGGGGGGAGTCAGCCCCAGCATTTT. Its translation: CASSLAGTGGSQPQHF.